This is a list of T cell receptor beta chains from one sample in a study of T cell changes during pregnancy in multiple sclerosis. Sequencing used immunoSEQ multiplex PCR; TCRdb keeps in-frame clones, though not all of them. Counted here are over 50,000 clones, 89% occurring once; the ten biggest clones make up less than 2%. The sample was peripheral blood, taken after pregnancy. These TCRs come from a female donor with multiple sclerosis, enrolled in a pregnancy study. Both conserved end residues are part of each CDR3. D genes are given only for firm matches. A row's size may be missing; if present it is once, few, many or a size class.

NA,NA,TRBV2,TRBJ1-2,CASSTRDDYGYTF,TGTGCCAGCAGTACCCGCGATGACTATGGCTACACCTTC
TRBD1,NA,TRBV5-1,TRBJ2-2,CASSLGTGAGELFF,TGCGCCAGCAGCTTGGGTACAGGGGCCGGGGAGCTGTTTTTT
TRBD2,NA,TRBV6-5,TRBJ2-7,CASSTAGTRVGEQYF,TGTGCCAGCAGTACGGCCGGGACTAGGGTAGGCGAGCAGTACTTC
TRBD1,NA,TRBV4-1,TRBJ1-1,CASSLQGYLTEAFF,TGCGCCAGCAGCCTACAGGGGTATTTGACTGAAGCTTTCTTT
NA,NA,TRBV5-1,TRBJ2-1,CASSLGQAGDEQFF,TGCGCCAGCAGCTTGGGACAGGCCGGGGATGAGCAGTTCTTC
NA,NA,TRBV7-3,TRBJ1-1,CASSEGRSTEAFF,TGTGCCAGCAGCGAGGGGAGGTCCACTGAAGCTTTCTTT
NA,NA,TRBV5-6,TRBJ2-3,CASSAGSAPDTQYF,TGTGCCAGCAGCGCGGGCTCTGCCCCAGATACGCAGTATTTT
NA,NA,TRBV4-3,TRBJ2-3,CASSQERLGPDTQYF,TGCGCCAGCAGCCAAGAAAGATTGGGGCCAGATACGCAGTATTTT
TRBD2,NA,TRBV6-6,TRBJ2-1,CASSELATSSYNEQFF,TGTGCCAGCAGCGAACTAGCGACCAGCTCCTACAATGAGCAGTTCTTC
NA,NA,TRBV5-1,TRBJ1-1,CASSRLQGMNTEAFF,TGCGCCAGCAGCCGATTACAGGGCATGAACACTGAAGCTTTCTTT
NA,NA,TRBV23-1,TRBJ1-6,CASSLAGLSYSPLHF,TGCGCCAGCAGTCTCGCGGGACTGAGCTATTCACCCCTCCACTTT
NA,once,TRBV15,TRBJ2-5,CATRGSKAETQYF,TGTGCCACTAGGGGAAGTAAGGCGGAGACCCAGTACTTC
NA,NA,TRBV9,TRBJ2-2,CASSVAHHTGELFF,TGTGCCAGCAGCGTGGCCCACCACACCGGGGAGCTGTTTTTT
NA,NA,TRBV5-1,TRBJ2-7,CASSRTESWPYEQYF,TGCGCCAGCTCCCGGACAGAAAGTTGGCCTTACGAGCAGTACTTC
NA,NA,TRBV5-1,TRBJ2-5,CASSFPGEETQYF,TGCGCCAGCAGCTTCCCAGGGGAAGAGACCCAGTACTTC
NA,NA,TRBV1,TRBJ1-4,CTSSQVPGSRAEKLFF,TGCACCAGCAGCCAAGTCCCTGGGAGTAGGGCAGAAAAACTGTTTTTT
NA,NA,TRBV9,TRBJ2-1,CASSVALRGGVTYNEQFF,TGTGCCAGCAGCGTAGCCCTGAGGGGGGGAGTGACCTACAATGAGCAGTTCTTC
NA,NA,TRBV7-2,TRBJ1-6,CASSLGGGWGSPLHF,TGTGCCAGCAGCCTTGGGGGGGGATGGGGTTCACCCCTCCACTTT
NA,NA,TRBV6-5,TRBJ2-3,CASSYGPGGTDTQYF,TGTGCCAGCAGTTACGGGCCAGGGGGCACAGATACGCAGTATTTT
NA,NA,TRBV13,TRBJ2-1,CASSLGLAPYNEQFF,TGTGCCAGCAGCTTAGGACTAGCTCCTTACAATGAGCAGTTCTTC
NA,NA,TRBV7-3,TRBJ1-5,CASSLIASQPQHF,TGTGCCAGCAGCCTAATCGCTAGTCAGCCCCAGCATTTT
NA,NA,TRBV5-1,TRBJ2-3,CASSFDSGYTDTQYF,TGCGCCAGCAGCTTTGACTCGGGATACACAGATACGCAGTATTTT
NA,NA,TRBV29-1,TRBJ2-2,CSVSIRGRGSNTGELFF,TGCAGCGTCTCTATAAGGGGTCGGGGGTCGAACACCGGGGAGCTGTTTTTT
NA,NA,TRBV5-4,TRBJ1-2,CASSPTGDYGYTF,TGTGCCAGCAGCCCTACAGGAGACTATGGCTACACCTTC
TRBD1,NA,TRBV10-2,TRBJ1-6,CASSESQNRGLNSPLHF,TGCGCCAGCAGCGAAAGTCAAAACAGGGGGCTTAATTCACCCCTCCACTTT
TRBD1,NA,TRBV19,TRBJ1-5,CASSIRQGARDQPQHF,TGTGCCAGTAGTATCCGGCAGGGGGCAAGGGATCAGCCCCAGCATTTT
TRBD1,NA,TRBV7-2,TRBJ1-5,CASSYRQGNQPQHF,TGTGCCAGCAGCTACCGACAGGGGAATCAGCCCCAGCATTTT
NA,NA,TRBV27,TRBJ2-1,CASTMGHTNEQFF,TGTGCCAGCACCATGGGACACACAAATGAGCAGTTCTTC
TRBD1,NA,TRBV6-5,TRBJ1-4,CASSYVGDSRNEKLFF,TGTGCCAGCAGTTACGTCGGGGACAGCAGAAATGAAAAACTGTTTTTT
NA,once,TRBV2,TRBJ1-1,CASSFRGKNTEAFF,TGTGCCAGCAGTTTCAGGGGAAAGAACACTGAAGCTTTCTTT
TRBD1,NA,TRBV18,TRBJ1-2,CASSPTGPEGYTF,TGTGCCAGCTCACCGACAGGGCCAGAGGGCTACACCTTC
TRBD2,NA,TRBV4-2,TRBJ2-1,CASSQGTSGGHNEQFF,TGTGCCAGCAGCCAGGGGACTAGCGGGGGCCACAATGAGCAGTTCTTC
NA,once,TRBV30,TRBJ1-4,CAWSVQSNEKLFF,TGTGCCTGGAGTGTTCAATCTAATGAAAAACTGTTTTTT
TRBD1,NA,TRBV28,TRBJ2-7,CASSFMGQSYEQYF,TGTGCCAGCAGTTTCATGGGACAGTCCTACGAGCAGTACTTC
NA,NA,TRBV4-1,TRBJ2-7,CASSALSTEVPYEQYF,TGCGCCAGCAGCGCCCTGAGTACCGAGGTTCCCTACGAGCAGTACTTC
TRBD1,NA,TRBV4-2,TRBJ1-2,CASSHTGDYGYTF,TGTGCCAGCAGCCATACAGGGGACTATGGCTACACCTTC
NA,NA,TRBV5-5,TRBJ1-3,CASSFDSGSISGNTIYF,TGTGCCAGCAGCTTTGATTCGGGTTCGATCTCTGGAAACACCATATATTTT
TRBD1,NA,TRBV7-2,TRBJ2-1,CASSLGGQGSYNEQFF,TGTGCCAGCAGCTTAGGCGGACAGGGCTCCTACAATGAGCAGTTCTTC
TRBD1,once,TRBV18,TRBJ2-7,CASSPMYRGQYSYEQYF,TGTGCCAGCTCACCCATGTATAGGGGACAGTACTCCTACGAGCAGTACTTC
NA,NA,TRBV28,TRBJ2-7,CASSFLREQYF,TGTGCCAGCAGTTTCCTCCGGGAGCAGTACTTC
NA,NA,TRBV5-5,TRBJ1-6,CASSYRESSSYNSPLHF,TGTGCCAGCAGCTACAGGGAAAGCAGCTCCTATAATTCACCCCTCCACTTT
TRBD2,NA,TRBV9,TRBJ2-7,CASSAGTSGIYEQYF,TGTGCCAGCAGCGCCGGGACTAGCGGGATATACGAGCAGTACTTC
NA,NA,TRBV2,TRBJ2-1,CASSGPFRGNEQFF,TGTGCCAGCAGTGGGCCCTTCCGAGGCAATGAGCAGTTCTTC
NA,NA,TRBV9,TRBJ1-3,CASSVDSNLLYSGNTIYF,TGTGCCAGCAGCGTAGACAGCAACTTACTTTACTCTGGAAACACCATATATTTT
NA,NA,TRBV18,TRBJ1-2,CASSPQHSDNGYTF,TGTGCCAGCTCACCTCAGCACTCGGACAATGGCTACACCTTC
TRBD2,NA,TRBV7-3,TRBJ2-3,CASSLTSGGATADTQYF,TGTGCCAGCAGCTTGACTAGCGGGGGGGCCACCGCAGATACGCAGTATTTT
NA,NA,TRBV4-3,TRBJ1-2,CASSGGRGISGYTF,TGCGCCAGCAGTGGCGGCAGGGGAATTTCTGGCTACACCTTC
NA,medium-sized,TRBV4-3,TRBJ2-7,CASSQDTIRDWSYPPYEQYF,TGCGCCAGCAGCCAAGACACAATCCGCGACTGGTCATACCCTCCCTACGAGCAGTACTTC
TRBD1,NA,TRBV7-8,TRBJ1-2,CASSFFTRGDYGYTF,TGTGCCAGCAGCTTCTTTACCAGGGGGGACTATGGCTACACCTTC
TRBD2,NA,TRBV4-3,TRBJ2-7,CASSQDQVQNSGGAGEQYF,TGCGCCAGCAGCCAAGATCAGGTTCAGAATAGCGGGGGGGCGGGGGAGCAGTACTTC
NA,NA,TRBV21-1,TRBJ1-4,CASSNGRSIATNEKLFF,TGTGCCAGCAGCAATGGTAGATCGATTGCAACTAATGAAAAACTGTTTTTT
NA,NA,TRBV10-3,TRBJ2-7,CAISETGSYEQYF,TGTGCCATCAGTGAGACAGGGTCCTACGAGCAGTACTTC
NA,NA,TRBV19,TRBJ1-1,CASSPQDTPRNTEAFF,TGTGCCAGTAGTCCGCAGGACACCCCCAGGAACACTGAAGCTTTCTTT
TRBD2,NA,TRBV7-3,TRBJ2-2,CASSLVGGLAITGELFF,TGTGCCAGCTCACTGGTCGGGGGACTAGCGATCACCGGGGAGCTGTTTTTT